This note documents a single TCR beta chain sequence. Its target is unknown. The record originates from a study of Ad26.COV2.S vaccination and SARS-CoV-2 variants. For the study at large: Ad26.COV2.S was injected intramuscularly once or twice, 56 days apart.

The CDR3 covers 13 residues. Germline V gene sequence: CDR1 KGHSH, CDR2 LQKENI. Trimming cost V 10 bases and J 6 bases, with 15 bases left between them. Noted treatment: roughly 18 received Ad26.COV2.S at low or high dose, single or two shots; about 5 received placebo; per-sample allocation not given. The study sampled participants on day 63 after the first vaccine or placebo injection. Method: immunoSEQ multiplex PCR; TCRdb's copy keeps in-frame clones and lacks some. This sample has fewer than 400,000 clones, with 80% to 90% found just once. General observations from the study: Substantial post-vaccination breadth of spike-specific CD8+ and CD4+ T cell responses was reported.

The chain uses TRBV18 and TRBJ2-2; no clear D gene. The sample was peripheral blood, taken in a trial of Ad26.COV2.S vaccine versus placebo. The receptor comes from a person between 18 and 65 years old who received the Ad26.COV2.S COVID-19 vaccine or a placebo. The CDR3 DNA reads as TGTGCCACCACCAGTTCGATCGCCGGGGAGCTGTTTTTT. Its protein product is CATTSSIAGELFF. Combining the CDR3 with reference TRBV18 and TRBJ2-2 gives the whole variable domain NAGVMQNPRHLVRRRGQEARLRCSPMKGHSHVYWYRQLPEEGLKFMVYLQKENIIDESGMPKERFSAEFPKEGPSILRIQQVVRGDSAAYFCATTSSIAGELFFGEGSRLTVL.